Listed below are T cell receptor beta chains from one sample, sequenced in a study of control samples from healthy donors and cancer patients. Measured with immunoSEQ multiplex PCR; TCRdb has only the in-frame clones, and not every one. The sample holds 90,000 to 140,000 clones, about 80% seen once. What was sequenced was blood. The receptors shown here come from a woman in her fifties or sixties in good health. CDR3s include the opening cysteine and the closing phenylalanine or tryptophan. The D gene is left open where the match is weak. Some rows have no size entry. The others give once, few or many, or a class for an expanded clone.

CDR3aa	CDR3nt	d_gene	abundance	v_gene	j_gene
CASSQDVAGGPDTQYF	TGCGCCAGCAGCCAAGATGTAGCGGGGGGGCCAGATACGCAGTATTTT	TRBD2	.	TRBV4-3	TRBJ2-3
CASSLTANYGYTF	TGTGCCAGCAGTTTAACAGCTAACTATGGCTACACCTTC	.	.	TRBV28	TRBJ1-2
CAWSTGQGVGTEAFF	TGTGCCTGGAGTACAGGGCAGGGGGTTGGTACTGAAGCTTTCTTT	TRBD1	few	TRBV30	TRBJ1-1
CASSPLGNGISSTDTQYF	TGTGCCAGCAGCCCCTTGGGGAACGGGATCTCTAGCACAGATACGCAGTATTTT	.	.	TRBV7-2	TRBJ2-3
CASSDWGGENEQFF	TGTGCCAGCAGTGATTGGGGAGGGGAGAATGAGCAGTTCTTC	TRBD2	.	TRBV25-1	TRBJ2-1
CASSRGQETQYF	TGCGCCAGCAGCCGCGGGCAAGAGACCCAGTACTTC	.	.	TRBV5-1	TRBJ2-5
CASSQGSGFSYEQYF	TGTGCCAGCAGCCAAGGGTCAGGGTTCTCCTACGAGCAGTACTTC	.	medium-sized	TRBV14	TRBJ2-7
CASSLISGGEQYF	TGTGCCAGCAGCTTGATTAGCGGGGGCGAGCAGTACTTC	TRBD2	.	TRBV5-6	TRBJ2-7
CASPPSRGAWEQFF	TGTGCCAGCCCCCCCTCCAGGGGGGCATGGGAGCAGTTCTTC	.	.	TRBV7-9	TRBJ2-1
CASSQGGLAQETQYF	TGTGCCAGCAGCCAAGGGGGACTAGCTCAAGAGACCCAGTACTTC	TRBD2	.	TRBV3-1/TRBV3-2	TRBJ2-5